Included here is one T cell receptor beta chain sequence, with context. This sample is drawn from a study of blood T cell repertoires in COVID-19. The overall study: T cells, B-cell-depleted T cells, or PBMCs supplied cDNA or gDNA.

Source study methods: The authors estimated nucleated cell counts from reference gene primer amplification. This table comes from immunoSEQ multiplex PCR, and its TCRdb copy is limited to in-frame clones, with some not included. From that table come the V and J calls and clone size; the DNA was used to work out D and trimming. The sample holds hundreds of thousands of clones; 65% to 90% are singletons and the top ten take roughly 4.6%. The sequencing sample was made of peripheral blood. The sequence came from a man aged 45-60 years with active or convalescent COVID-19.

CDR3 sequence: CASSPGQGQTQYF. In DNA form, the CDR3 reads TGTGCCAGCAGTCCGGGACAGGGTCAGACCCAGTACTTC. J is TRBJ2-5 and V is TRBV12-3 or TRBV12-4; 9 nucleotides agree with TRBD1. The J segment lost 6 bases and the V segment lost 5 bases, leaving 4 bases of the junction unmatched. The CDR3 spans 13 residues.